This TCR beta chain was captured in a study of liver allograft versus peripheral blood T cells. Study details: T cell receptor repertoires in transplanted livers were compared with those in recipients' peripheral blood. Whole-study results and caveats: Repertoires of T cell receptors in liver allografts reportedly differed from peripheral blood repertoires.

V lost 5 bases to trimming and J lost 8 bases, with 18 bases between them. This CDR3 is 14 amino acids long. From the reads, TCRdb called clonotypes with MiXCR, one entry per CDR3 protein. Among 5,000 to 6,500 distinct CDR3 sequences listed, over 12% were seen once. Comments on this clonotype: The antigen is unknown.

This TCR came from a human patient who had a liver transplant. Some T cells may be supplied by the graft donor. The chain couples TRBV12-3 or TRBV12-4 to TRBJ1-2; D is perhaps TRBD1 (6 bases). This chain's CDR3 is CASSNGGHVGGYTF. In DNA, the CDR3 is TGTGCCAGCAGTAACGGGGGGCATGTAGGAGGCTACACCTTC.